A selection of T cell receptor beta chains follows, all from one sample in a study of T-cell reconstitution after alpha-beta-depleted transplantation in children. Each CDR3 protein gets one entry after TCRdb re-called the PCR reads with MiXCR. The table lists hundreds of thousands of distinct CDR3 sequences, 13% of them singletons. Sequencing used PBMCs, obtained before TCRalphabeta/CD19-depleted stem cell transplant. These receptors all stem from a girl under 10 years old with congenital amegakaryocytic thrombocytopenia, due to receive a stem cell transplant. CDR3s include the opening cysteine and the closing phenylalanine or tryptophan. D genes are given only for firm matches. Clone size is stated in some rows and not others, as once, few, many or a class when expanded.

abundance,d_gene,j_gene,v_gene,CDR3aa,CDR3nt
-,-,TRBJ2-1,TRBV9,CASSAVLGSSGPSDEQFF,TGTGCCAGCAGCGCCGTCTTAGGCAGCTCAGGACCTTCGGATGAGCAGTTCTTC
-,-,TRBJ2-7,TRBV7-9,CASSRWPDYEQYF,TGTGCCAGCAGCCGTTGGCCGGACTACGAGCAGTACTTC
few,-,TRBJ2-7,TRBV11-1,CASSRAENYEQYF,TGTGCCAGCAGCCGAGCGGAGAACTACGAGCAGTACTTC
-,TRBD2,TRBJ2-7,TRBV5-1,CASSATSGTNYEQYF,TGCGCCAGCAGCGCGACTAGCGGGACCAACTACGAGCAGTACTTC
-,TRBD2,TRBJ2-1,TRBV20-1,CCATAQTSGRKYEQFF,TGCTGTGCTACTGCTCAAACTAGCGGGAGAAAGTATGAGCAGTTCTTC
-,-,TRBJ2-2,TRBV3-1,CASSQSPAMNTGELFF,TGTGCCAGCAGCCAGTCCCCAGCGATGAACACCGGGGAGCTGTTTTTT
few,-,TRBJ2-7,TRBV25-1,CASKPNPYEQYF,TGTGCCAGCAAGCCAAATCCCTACGAGCAGTACTTC
-,-,TRBJ1-5,TRBV28,CASSSQAHSNQPQHF,TGTGCCAGCAGTTCCCAGGCTCATAGCAATCAGCCCCAGCATTTT
few,TRBD2,TRBJ2-5,TRBV12-3/TRBV12-4,CASSHPGLAGIQETQYF,TGTGCCAGCAGTCACCCGGGACTAGCGGGAATCCAAGAGACCCAGTACTTC
few,-,TRBJ2-7,TRBV5-1,CASSLDGGPYEQYF,TGTGCCAGCAGTTTAGATGGGGGCCCCTACGAGCAGTACTTC
-,TRBD2,TRBJ2-7,TRBV27,CASGRLADEQYF,TGTGCCAGCGGTCGACTAGCCGACGAGCAGTACTTC
-,-,TRBJ2-7,TRBV20-1,CSASGGSSYEQSF,TGCAGTGCCTCAGGGGGGAGCTCCTACGAGCAGTCCTTC
-,TRBD1,TRBJ2-4,TRBV25-1,CASSETGTGVKNIQYF,TGTGCCAGCAGTGAAACCGGGACAGGCGTCAAAAACATTCAGTACTTC
once,-,TRBJ2-7,TRBV15,CATSRGGLSSYEQYF,TGTGCCACCAGCAGAGGAGGGCTAAGCTCCTACGAGCAGTACTTC
-,TRBD2,TRBJ2-2,TRBV3-1,CASSQVQSGRATGELFF,TGTGCCAGCAGCCAAGTTCAAAGCGGGAGGGCCACCGGGGAGCTGTTTTTT
-,TRBD2,TRBJ2-3,TRBV5-1,CASSRRDYRDTQYF,TGCGCCAGCAGTCGTCGGGACTACCGAGATACGCAGTATTTT
few,-,TRBJ1-1,TRBV29-1,CSVAWVGTEAFF,TGCAGCGTGGCCTGGGTCGGCACTGAAGCTTTCTTT
many,-,TRBJ1-2,TRBV12-3/TRBV12-4,CASSGSGLNGYTF,TGTGCCAGCAGTGGGTCAGGGTTAAATGGCTACACCTTC
-,TRBD2,TRBJ2-1,TRBV6-5,CASSLLAGGANEQFF,TGTGCCAGCAGTTTACTAGCGGGAGGTGCGAATGAGCAGTTCTTC
few,TRBD1,TRBJ1-2,TRBV18,CASSPDRLYGYTF,TGTGCCAGCTCACCGGACAGGCTGTATGGCTACACCTTC
many,-,TRBJ2-7,TRBV5-1,CASSLDVSLYEQYF,TGCGCCAGCAGCTTGGATGTCAGCCTCTACGAGCAGTACTTC
-,TRBD1,TRBJ1-2,TRBV29-1,CSVDRGDTF,TGCAGCGTTGACAGGGGGGATACCTTC
many,TRBD1,TRBJ1-5,TRBV20-1,CSARGGQVNQPQHF,TGCAGTGCTAGAGGGGGACAGGTTAATCAGCCCCAGCATTTT